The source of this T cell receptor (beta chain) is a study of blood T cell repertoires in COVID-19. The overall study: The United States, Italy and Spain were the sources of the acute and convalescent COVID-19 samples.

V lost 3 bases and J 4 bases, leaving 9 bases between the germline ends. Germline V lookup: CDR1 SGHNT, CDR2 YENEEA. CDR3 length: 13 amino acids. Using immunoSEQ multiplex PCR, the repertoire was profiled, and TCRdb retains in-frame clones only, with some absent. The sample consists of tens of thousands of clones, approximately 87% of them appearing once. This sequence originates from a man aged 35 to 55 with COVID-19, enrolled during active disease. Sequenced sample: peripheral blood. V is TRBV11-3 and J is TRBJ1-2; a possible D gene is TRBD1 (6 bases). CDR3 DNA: TGTGCCAGCAGCTTGGGGGCCACCTATGGCTACACCTTC. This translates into CASSLGATYGYTF.